This passage covers 10 T cell receptor beta chains from one sample sequenced in a study of cytomegalovirus exposure and HLA in healthy donors. The assay was immunoSEQ multiplex PCR, and TCRdb's table has in-frame clones only and misses some. This table holds 150,000 to 170,000 clones, roughly 90% found once. Sequenced input: PBMCs. These receptors all stem from a man aged 18-30 years in good health and CMV-seropositive.

V is TRBV30 and J is TRBJ2-4; TRBD1 might be the D (6 bases). The V end lost 1 base, the J end lost 9 bases, and 10 bases lay between the germline ends. The germline CDR1 and CDR2 sequences are GTSNPN and SVGIG (reference sequence). This CDR3 has 12 residues. For the CDR3, the DNA is TGTGCCTGGAGTGGGGGGCGCGGCATTCAGTACTTC. Amino acids: CAWSGGRGIQYF.

CDR3 nucleotides: TGTGCCAGCAGCCAACGAGGGACAGGGTACACCGGGGAGCTGTTTTTT. Translating it yields CASSQRGTGYTGELFF. V usage is TRBV11-1 and J usage is TRBJ2-2; 9 bases map to TRBD1. The J segment lost 3 bases and the V segment lost 5 bases, leaving 7 bases of the junction unmatched. The length of the CDR3 is 16 residues. Germline values: CDR1 SGHAT, CDR2 FQDESV (reference sequence).

The rearrangement joins TRBV9 to TRBJ2-2; no reliable D call. Per the germline V gene, CDR1 is SGDLS and CDR2 is YYNGEE. Trimming took off 3 bases at V and 6 bases at J, with 12 bases between the two ends. The CDR3 sequence is 14 residues long. CDR3 sequence: CASSGSVSAGELFF. The CDR3 DNA is TGTGCCAGCAGCGGTAGTGTTAGTGCCGGGGAGCTGTTTTTT.

The chain carries TRBV7-9 and TRBJ1-2; D not resolved. The CDR3 has 12 residues. Trimming shortened V by 2 bases and J by 7 bases, and 8 bases separated the two germline ends. The germline V gene has CDR1 SEHNR and CDR2 FQNEAQ (reference sequence). CDR3 bases: TGTGCCAGCAGCTTACGGGAAGGTGGCTACACCTTC. Translating it yields CASSLREGGYTF.

The chain carries TRBV27 and TRBJ1-4; TRBD1 is a possible D gene (5 bases). The CDR3 is 12 amino acids. CDR1 MNHEY and CDR2 SMNVEV come from the germline V gene (reference sequence). V lost 2 bases, J lost 12 bases, and 10 bases lay in between. The CDR3 protein is CASSLTRGELFF. The CDR3 region has the DNA TGTGCCAGCAGTTTAACACGGGGGGAACTGTTTTTT.

This chain joins TRBV5-1 and TRBJ1-2, with a weak D call TRBD1 (5 bases). Trimming removed 3 bases at V and 3 bases at J, with 15 bases between. The CDR3 is 15 residues long. Germline values: CDR1 SGHRS, CDR2 YFSETQ. CDR3 nucleotides: TGCGCCAGCAGCTCCCCGACGACAGAAGACTATGGCTACACCTTC. Its protein is CASSSPTTEDYGYTF.

This clone was seen a few times. The chain has TRBV5-1 and TRBJ1-5; 7 bases are a match to TRBD1. The germline V gene has CDR1 SGHRS and CDR2 YFSETQ. CDR3 size: 16 residues. Trimming cost V 1 base and J 2 bases; bases outside gene matches: 6. CDR3: CASSLTGAGGNQPQHF. The CDR3 DNA follows: TGCGCCAGCAGCTTGACAGGGGCCGGAGGCAATCAGCCCCAGCATTTT.

The rearrangement links TRBV9 to TRBJ2-6; 10 bases line up with TRBD1. Trimming took 4 bases from V and 0 from J; bases not matched to a gene: 7. CDR1 is SGDLS and CDR2 is YYNGEE in the germline V gene. The CDR3 consists of 18 residues. CDR3 sequence reads: CASSSTGTGDSGANVLTF. CDR3 sequence (DNA): TGTGCCAGCAGCTCGACGGGGACAGGGGACTCTGGGGCCAACGTCCTGACTTTC.

This chain joins TRBV5-1 and TRBJ2-1; the match to TRBD2 covers 14 bases. The CDR3 totals 16 residues. J gave up 9 bases and V 4 bases, and 9 bases lay outside the gene matches. Germline V CDR1 and CDR2: SGHRS, YFSETQ. CDR3 amino acids: CASSPPGLAGGGEQFF. The CDR3 coding sequence is TGCGCCAGCAGCCCTCCCGGACTAGCGGGAGGCGGTGAGCAGTTCTTC.

There are a few counts of this clone. This sequence joins TRBV7-2 and TRBJ2-7, with TRBD2 as a possible D gene (5 bases). CDR3 length equals 16 residues. Trimming removed 0 bases at V and 0 bases at J, with 12 bases between. The V gene's germline CDR1 is SGHTA and CDR2 FQGNSA. This chain's CDR3 is CASSLAAGLGSYEQYF. The CDR3 DNA reads as TGTGCCAGCAGCTTAGCGGCGGGTCTTGGCTCCTACGAGCAGTACTTC. The whole variable domain, remainder taken from reference TRBV7-2 and TRBJ2-7, is GAGVSQSPSNKVTEKGKDVELRCDPISGHTALYWYRQSLGQGLEFLIYFQGNSAPDKSGLPSDRFSAERTGGSVSTLTIQRTQQEDSAVYLCASSLAAGLGSYEQYFGPGTRLTVT.